These 8 T cell receptor beta chains originate from one sample sequenced in a study of cytomegalovirus exposure and HLA in healthy donors. Researchers ran the PCR with 60 Vbeta and 13 Jbeta primers. Repertoires were generated with immunoSEQ multiplex PCR, while TCRdb's copy carries only in-frame clones and drops some. This sample yields 170,000 or so clones, of which 80% to 85% are seen a single time; 0.38% belongs to the top ten. Source material: PBMCs. These receptors were obtained from a boy between 2 and 15 years old in good health and CMV-seronegative.

This clone occurred once. At the DNA level, this CDR3 is encoded by other sequences in the same sample as well. DNA of the CDR3: TGTGCCAGCAGCTTAGGGACAGGAGGCTATGGCTACACCTTC. As protein: CASSLGTGGYGYTF. The chain carries TRBV7-9 and TRBJ1-2; 7 bases align to TRBD1. With V trimmed by 1 base and J by 4 bases, 3 bases remained unmatched. Germline V gene lookup returns CDR1 SEHNR and CDR2 FQNEAQ (reference sequence). The CDR3 extends over 14 amino acids.

J is TRBJ2-1 and V is TRBV5-1; TRBD1 aligns across 9 bases. Germline V gene data show CDR1 as SGHRS and CDR2 as YFSETQ. Trimming cost V 7 bases and J 4 bases; bases outside gene matches: 9. This CDR3 has 15 residues. The CDR3 DNA follows: TGCGCCAGCCGGAAGGGACAGGGAAATTACAATGAGCAGTTCTTC. Translation gives CASRKGQGNYNEQFF.

This clone was seen a single time. The genes are TRBV6-1 and TRBJ2-7; D is tentatively TRBD1 or TRBD2 (6 bases each). Germline values: CDR1 MNHNS, CDR2 SASEGT. The CDR3 has 15 amino acids. Trimming cost V 7 bases and J 2 bases, with 18 bases left between them. CDR3 amino acids: CASKEAGRGTYEQYF. In nucleotides, the CDR3 is TGTGCCAGCAAAGAAGCGGGCAGGGGTACCTACGAGCAGTACTTC.

The sample holds a few counts of this clone. The chain is built from TRBV12-5 and TRBJ2-5, with D unresolved. The DNA end lines up better with TRBJ2-7; the J call may be wrong. Germline assignment: CDR1 LGHNT and CDR2 FRNRAP. This CDR3 is built from 16 residues. For the CDR3, the DNA is TGTGCTAGTGGTTTGGTATCCGATGGTTTTCCCTACGAGCAGTACTTC. Translated, it gives CASGLVSDGFPYEQYF.

The gene calls are TRBV6-6 and TRBJ2-7, with a tentative D call TRBD1 (5 bases). Between the trimmed V and J ends, which lost 8 bases and 5 bases, there was a span of 16 bases. Germline CDR1 reads MNHNY; CDR2 reads SVGAGI (reference sequence). This CDR3 has 13 residues. CDR3: CASLDSPLNEQYF. CDR3 DNA: TGTGCCAGCTTAGACAGCCCTCTAAACGAGCAGTACTTC.

This chain joins TRBV10-3 and TRBJ2-1, with 12 bases fitting TRBD2. In germline, CDR1 is ENHRY, CDR2 SYGVKD. This CDR3 spans 16 amino acids. V was clipped by 4 bases and J by 6 bases; unmatched bases: 7. In nucleotides, the CDR3 is TGTGCCATCAGTGCCCGACTAGCGGGAGTAGTCAATGAGCAGTTCTTC. It is translated as CAISARLAGVVNEQFF.

This chain uses TRBV6-5 with TRBJ2-5; 9 bases are a match to TRBD2. The J call may be mistaken, given a closer DNA end match to TRBJ2-7. CDR3 size: 15 residues. CDR1 and CDR2 from the germline V gene are MNHEY and SVGAGI. CDR3 protein: CASSPSPSGDYEQYF. The CDR3 DNA sequence: TGTGCCAGCAGTCCCTCCCCTAGCGGGGACTACGAGCAGTACTTC.

The rearrangement joins TRBV6-5 to TRBJ2-2; the match to TRBD1 covers 7 bases. Germline CDR1 is MNHEY and CDR2 is SVGAGI. The J segment lost 6 bases and the V segment lost 0 bases, leaving 4 bases of the junction unmatched. The CDR3 sequence is 15 residues long. The CDR3, as DNA: TGTGCCAGCAGTTACTCTCTCACAGGGGCCGGGGAGCTGTTTTTT. Its protein product is CASSYSLTGAGELFF.